A selection of T cell receptor beta chains follows, all from one sample in a study of T cell clonotyping in hematopoietic cell transplantation. TCRdb's copy holds only in-frame clones and misses some; the assay was immunoSEQ multiplex PCR. The data contain about 14,000 clones, around 62% of them singletons. The sample comprised PBMCs. The receptors come from a human donor who either received an allogeneic hematopoietic cell transplant for a myeloid malignancy or was a related donor (not recorded which). Some clones in this sample may be carry-over from other donors' samples. Both conserved end residues are part of each CDR3. Each record gives: V gene, J gene, clone size, D gene, CDR3 DNA, CDR3 protein. A D gene is named only where the DNA matches it firmly. Not every row has a clone size; where given, it reads once, few, many or a size class.

TRBV5-1	TRBJ2-7	-	TRBD2	TGCGCCAGCAGCACACCTAGCGGGGTCACCGGGGGCGAGCAGTACTTC	CASSTPSGVTGGEQYF
TRBV6-1	TRBJ1-2	-	-	TGTGCCAGTGACCGACAGCAGGCAAACTATGGCTACACCTTC	CASDRQQANYGYTF
TRBV5-4	TRBJ1-2	-	TRBD1	TGTGCCAGCAGCTCCCGCGCCGGGACAGCTAACTATGGCTACACCTTC	CASSSRAGTANYGYTF
TRBV28	TRBJ1-5	once	-	TGTGCCAGCACCCACGGGATGAGCAATCAGCCCCAGCATTTT	CASTHGMSNQPQHF
TRBV28	TRBJ2-3	-	TRBD1	TGTGCCAGCAGTCCTCCGGGACAGGATTCAGATACGCAGTATTTT	CASSPPGQDSDTQYF
TRBV7-2	TRBJ2-7	-	-	TGTGCCAGCAGCTTAGTCCCCTCCTACGAGCAGTACTTC	CASSLVPSYEQYF
TRBV4-1	TRBJ2-7	-	-	TGCGCCAGCAGCCAAGACAGGGTAGGGCACGAGCAGTACTTC	CASSQDRVGHEQYF
TRBV2	TRBJ2-5	-	-	TGTGCCAGCAGTGTGACGGGGGAGTGGGAGACCCAGTACTTC	CASSVTGEWETQYF
TRBV6-5	TRBJ2-2	-	-	TGTGCCAGCAGTTACGGTGGGGCCAGCGGGGAGCTGTTTTTT	CASSYGGASGELFF
TRBV5-1	TRBJ2-7	-	-	TGCGCCAGCAGCTTAGGGTTTGAATACGAGCAGTACTTC	CASSLGFEYEQYF
TRBV27	TRBJ2-4	-	-	TGTGCCAGCAGTTTTCTAGGGATTCAGTACTTC	CASSFLGIQYF
TRBV19	TRBJ1-2	-	TRBD1	TGTGCCAGCAGGGACAGGAACTATGGCTACACCTTC	CASRDRNYGYTF
TRBV19	TRBJ1-6	few	-	TGTGCCAGTACCCCTGAGACAGGTTTTTCACCCCTCCACTTT	CASTPETGFSPLHF
TRBV4-3	TRBJ2-5	few	-	TGCGCCAGCAGCCAAGAGGCTCACGGCCAAGAGACCCAGTACTTC	CASSQEAHGQETQYF
TRBV7-2	TRBJ1-6	-	-	TGTGCCAGCAGCTTAGGGCTGGGGGCGGGCTCACCCCTCCACTTT	CASSLGLGAGSPLHF
TRBV4-1	TRBJ2-1	-	-	TGCGCCAGCAGCCAGACGGGGTCAACAAGTGAGCAGTTCTTC	CASSQTGSTSEQFF
TRBV29-1	TRBJ1-2	-	-	TGCAGCGTTGAGTTCTTCGGGAACCCCTATGGCTACACCTTC	CSVEFFGNPYGYTF
TRBV4-1	TRBJ2-7	-	-	TGCGCCAGCAGCCTATCGTTTTTGGACGAGCAGTACTTC	CASSLSFLDEQYF
TRBV6-5	TRBJ2-7	few	TRBD2	TGTGCCAGTTTGGGGGGACTAAATACCTACGAGCAGTACTTC	CASLGGLNTYEQYF
TRBV6-6	TRBJ2-1	once	TRBD2	TGTGCCAGCAGTTACCTGACTAGCGGGGAGGGTGAGCAGTTCTTC	CASSYLTSGEGEQFF
TRBV28	TRBJ1-5	-	TRBD1	TGTGCCAGCAGTTCGGGACAGGGGACCGATAGCAATCAGCCCCAGCATTTT	CASSSGQGTDSNQPQHF
TRBV2	TRBJ1-1	-	TRBD1	TGTGCCAGCAGGGGGGAGACAGGGCTGTCGACTGAAGCTTTCTTT	CASRGETGLSTEAFF
TRBV4-1	TRBJ2-1	few	TRBD2	TGCGCCAGCAGCCAAGGTCTAGCGGGTCTCAATGAGCAGTTCTTC	CASSQGLAGLNEQFF
TRBV14	TRBJ1-1	once	-	TGTGCCAGCAGCCAAGTCCCGGGGGTGAACACTGAAGCTTTCTTT	CASSQVPGVNTEAFF
TRBV29-1	TRBJ2-7	-	-	TGCAGCGTTGAAGGGGCGAGCTACGAGCAGTACTTC	CSVEGASYEQYF
TRBV6-5	TRBJ2-7	-	TRBD1	TGTGCCAGCAGTTACTCCCCAGGGGGCGACTCCTACGAGCAGTACTTC	CASSYSPGGDSYEQYF
TRBV25-1	TRBJ2-7	-	-	TGTGCCAGCGGGGAACAGGTTTACGAGCAGTACTTC	CASGEQVYEQYF
TRBV28	TRBJ1-1	few	-	TGTGCCAGCACCCCCAGGAAGCAGCAAGCTTTCTTT	CASTPRKQQAFF